Sequencing of this TCR beta chain was carried out in a study of spatial heterogeneity in lung cancer (dated 2019 in TCRdb). Broadly, across the study: Beta-chain transcripts were consistently detected in greater numbers than alpha-chain transcripts, which likely reflects a higher abundance of beta-chain transcripts. In the raw uncorrected reads, each unique combination of TCR and UMI appeared on average more than ten times. Both alpha and beta chains were TCR-sequenced in around 220 tumor regions, approximately 68 matched nontumor lung samples and around 50 PBMC samples obtained at surgery. Nonsynonymous mutation counts, determined by whole-exome sequencing of tumor tissue, were related to features of the TCR repertoire. TCR alpha and beta repertoires were quantitatively compared across multiple tumor regions, matched nontumor lung and blood in non-small cell lung cancer. The study at large found these results: Ubiquitous expanded tumor TCRs were found in blood more often at tumor resection than at routine follow-up. Additional single-cell paired TCR alpha and beta sequencing was considered necessary to confirm, at a functional level, the hypothesis that regional TCRs recognize regional mutations.

This clonotype occurred many times. Which antigen it targets is not known. Per-nucleotide qualities are absent, and no much larger clonotype sits a single base away. This beta chain is an off-target read within a library intended for alpha chains, so its frequency means little. Per the publication, the time point label means: sample taken at primary tumor resection. Without any cell sorting, TCR sequencing was performed on whole RNA extracted either from tumor and nontumor lung tissue or from cryopreserved PBMC samples. The donors were 65 to 85 patients from the lung TRACERx cohort who had early-stage, untreated non-small cell lung cancer. Only patients for whom sufficient RNA was available from at least two tumor regions were selected for TCR sequencing. The library was prepared using 5' RACE. TCRdb names NextSeq 500 as the instrument used. The TCR library protocol attached a unique molecular identifier to each TCR cDNA molecule to allow correction of PCR and sequencing errors. The authors' pipeline ran thus. Decombinator tools were used for TCR identification, UMI-based error correction and CDR3 extraction. TCRs above a frequency of 2 per 1,000, corresponding to the top 1% of the tumor frequency distribution, were defined as expanded. Renyi diversity was computed with the R vegan package after each repertoire had been subsampled 100 times to 5,000 TCRs. CDR3 similarity networks were constructed using string-kernel similarity of amino acid triplets, with links drawn between CDR3s whose pairwise similarity was above 0.82. The public reads were reprocessed in TCRdb via fastp at Q25 and MiXCR, keeping in-frame beta chains. Each entry merges the rows of one CDR3 protein and shows their most common DNA and genes. Here the V and J calls rest on TCRdb's processing, not on the authors' analysis. The table for this sample lists thousands of distinct CDR3 sequences; 4% to 5% of them were counted only once. The biggest ten clones account for approximately 30% of the sample.

From V the trimming removes 5 bases and from J it removes 7 bases, while the gene matches leave 12 bases of the junction unaccounted for. The germline V gene supplies CDR1 SGHTA and CDR2 FQGNSA. From cysteine to phenylalanine, the CDR3 is 17 amino acids long. Just the 51-base CDR3 DNA is kept, in frame starting at base 1. The source is a male donor with early-stage non-small cell lung cancer. The rearrangement combines TRBV7-2 with TRBJ2-2, and TRBD1 aligns with 11 junction nucleotides. The sequences come from PBMCs, collected at surgery. DNA sequence: TGTGCCAGCAGCCCGAGCCGGACAGGGGGCGCCGGCGGGGAGCTGTTTTTT. Its amino acids are CASSPSRTGGAGGELFF. With all but the CDR3 taken from the reference TRBV7-2 and TRBJ2-2 genes, the full variable domain is: GAGVSQSPSNKVTEKGKDVELRCDPISGHTALYWYRQSLGQGLEFLIYFQGNSAPDKSGLPSDRFSAERTGGSVSTLTIQRTQQEDSAVYLCASSPSRTGGAGGELFFGEGSRLTVL.